A single sample gave rise to the 26 T cell receptor beta chains below, sequenced in a study of blood T cell repertoires in COVID-19. The data were produced by immunoSEQ multiplex PCR, yet TCRdb's version contains in-frame clones alone and is incomplete. The sample has some 100,000 clones; roughly 86% are singletons. Sequences were obtained from peripheral blood. These receptors were collected from a woman between 55 and 75 years old with acute or convalescent COVID-19.

V usage is TRBV4-1 and J usage is TRBJ2-1; 8 bases align to TRBD2. The germline gives CDR1 MGHRA, CDR2 YSYEKL. This CDR3 contains 20 residues. The junction had 14 bases not matched to a gene; V was cut back by 0 bases and J by 1 base. The CDR3 nucleotides read TGCGCCAGCAGCCAAGATCCAGGAGCGGGAGTTGGGAGGTCCTACAATGAGCAGTTCTTC. Translated: CASSQDPGAGVGRSYNEQFF.

This sequence joins TRBV19 and TRBJ1-1, with D unresolved. The germline gives CDR1 LNHDA, CDR2 SQIVND (reference sequence). V was cut by 0 bases and J by 5 bases, with 16 bases left in between. The CDR3 totals 16 residues. The CDR3 DNA sequence: TGTGCCAGTAGTATAGAAGACCTCCTTCCGAGGACTGAAGCTTTCTTT. Its protein is CASSIEDLLPRTEAFF.

This chain joins TRBV7-8 and TRBJ1-5, with D tentatively TRBD1 (6 bases). Trimming cost V 6 bases and J 6 bases, with 18 bases left between them. CDR1 and CDR2 (germline): SGHVS, FQNEAQ. This CDR3 region has 15 residues. CDR3 nucleotides: TGTGCCAGCAGTCCGGGCCACAGGGAGGGTCAGCCCCAGCATTTT. Translating it yields CASSPGHREGQPQHF.

This clone appeared once. V usage is TRBV4-1 and J usage is TRBJ2-1, with 7 bases matching TRBD2. The V gene's germline CDR1 is MGHRA and CDR2 YSYEKL. Trimming took 2 bases from V and 2 from J; bases not matched to a gene: 6. The CDR3 is made up of 16 amino acids. The CDR3, as DNA: TGCGCCAGCAGCCAATTGCCTAGCGGACCCTACAATGAGCAGTTCTTC. Its protein product is CASSQLPSGPYNEQFF.

The chain recombines TRBV19 with TRBJ1-1, with D hard to call. The germline V gene has CDR1 LNHDA and CDR2 SQIVND (reference sequence). The CDR3 runs 13 residues. Trimming removed 5 bases from V and 8 bases from J, with 15 bases in between. The CDR3 loop is CASSLGSFLEAFF. CDR3 DNA sequence: TGTGCCAGTAGTTTGGGCAGTTTCTTGGAAGCTTTCTTT.

This clone appeared a few times. This chain uses TRBV28 with TRBJ2-4, with D maybe TRBD1 (6 bases). Trimming pared 5 bases from V and 4 bases from J, leaving 12 bases between. CDR3 size: 14 residues. CDR1 MDHEN and CDR2 SYDVKM come from the germline V gene. The CDR3 region is CASSPRDMKNIQYF. The CDR3 DNA reads as TGTGCCAGCAGTCCCCGGGACATGAAAAACATTCAGTACTTC.

The chain uses TRBV7-9 and TRBJ1-2, with TRBD1 matching over 7 bases. The V and J ends lost 1 base and 13 bases, in that order; junction bases with no gene match: 3. This CDR3 spans 11 amino acids. CDR1 is SEHNR and CDR2 is FQNEAQ in the germline V gene (reference sequence). In DNA, the CDR3 is TGTGCCAGCAGCTTAGGACAGGGCGTCACCTTC. Protein product: CASSLGQGVTF. Combining the CDR3 with reference TRBV7-9 and TRBJ1-2 gives the whole variable domain DTGVSQNPRHKITKRGQNVTFRCDPISEHNRLYWYRQTLGQGPEFLTYFQNEAQLEKSRLLSDRFSAERPKGSFSTLEIQRTEQGDSAMYLCASSLGQGVTFGSGTRLTVV.

The chain uses TRBV5-4 and TRBJ2-6; 7 positions agree with TRBD2. The length of the CDR3 is 15 residues. V trimming: 4 bases; J trimming: 3 bases; junction bases outside the gene matches: 4. CDR1 and CDR2 from the germline V gene are SGHNT and YYREEE (reference sequence). In nucleotides, the CDR3 is TGTGCCAGCAGCGTAGCGGGTTTTGGGGCCAACGTCCTGACTTTC. Translation gives CASSVAGFGANVLTF.

This sequence joins TRBV19 and TRBJ2-3; D is undetermined. This CDR3 contains 16 residues. V was pared by 6 bases and J by 2 bases, with 18 bases between. Per germline, CDR1 LNHDA and CDR2 SQIVND (reference sequence). In DNA form, the CDR3 reads TGTGCCAGTAGCCTTTCCAGCAGGCAGTCCACAGATACGCAGTATTTT. Amino acids: CASSLSSRQSTDTQYF.

The chain is built from TRBV29-1 and TRBJ1-1, with TRBD1 identical over 8 bases. The J segment lost 1 base and the V segment lost 2 bases, leaving 3 bases of the junction unmatched. This CDR3 is built from 14 residues. Germline CDR1 SQVTM, CDR2 ANQGSEA. The CDR3 region is CSVEYGTGNTEAFF. The DNA of the CDR3 is TGCAGCGTTGAATACGGGACAGGGAACACTGAAGCTTTCTTT.

There are a few counts of this clone. The chain recombines TRBV20-1 with TRBJ1-2; no clear D gene. Trimming took off 5 bases at V and 4 bases at J, with 20 bases between the two ends. The germline gives CDR1 DFQATT, CDR2 SNEGSKA (reference sequence). The CDR3 covers 15 residues. The CDR3 sequence is CSARVFHQSLYGYTF. The CDR3, as DNA: TGCAGTGCTCGTGTTTTCCATCAGTCGCTCTATGGCTACACCTTC.

V gene TRBV24-1 combines with J gene TRBJ2-5; the match to TRBD2 covers 14 bases. V was clipped by 3 bases and J by 4 bases; unmatched bases: 3. This CDR3 region has 16 residues. Germline assignment: CDR1 KGHDR and CDR2 SFDVKD. CDR3 coding DNA: TGTGCCACCAGTGATCCGGGACTAGCGGGAGTAGAGACCCAGTACTTC. Amino acids: CATSDPGLAGVETQYF.

This chain uses TRBV10-3 with TRBJ2-5; D gene uncertain. V lost 4 bases and J lost 3, with 12 bases in between. CDR3 size: 14 residues. Germline V gene data show CDR1 as ENHRY and CDR2 as SYGVKD. CDR3 residues: CAISGAALEETQYF. CDR3 nucleotides: TGTGCCATCAGTGGGGCAGCCTTAGAAGAGACCCAGTACTTC.

This clone appeared a few times. The chain uses TRBV5-4 and TRBJ1-2; D perhaps matches TRBD1 (5 bases). The V gene lost 0 bases and the J gene lost 2 bases, with 11 bases spanning the gap. The length of the CDR3 is 15 residues. Germline V CDR1 and CDR2: SGHNT, YYREEE (reference sequence). CDR3 loop: CASSLVGELNYGYTF. The CDR3 coding sequence is TGTGCCAGCAGCTTGGTAGGGGAATTAAACTATGGCTACACCTTC.

The chain combines TRBV29-1 with TRBJ1-5, with D possibly matching TRBD1 (6 bases). V was pared by 4 bases and J by 2 bases, with 6 bases between. The CDR3 is 12 amino acids. The germline gives CDR1 SQVTM, CDR2 ANQGSEA. The CDR3 is CSVGQGNQPQHF. The CDR3 DNA sequence: TGCAGCGTTGGACAGGGCAATCAGCCCCAGCATTTT.

The V and J genes are TRBV5-1 and TRBJ2-1; 12 bases match TRBD2. Germline CDR1 and CDR2: SGHRS and YFSETQ. The CDR3 covers 15 residues. V was pared by 4 bases and J by 6 bases, with 5 bases of the junction left unmatched. The CDR3: CASSQTSGRINEQFF. The CDR3 region has the DNA TGCGCCAGCAGCCAGACTAGCGGGAGAATCAATGAGCAGTTCTTC. Looking up the rest from reference TRBV5-1 and TRBJ2-1 gives the full variable domain: KAGVTQTPRYLIKTRGQQVTLSCSPISGHRSVSWYQQTPGQGLQFLFEYFSETQRNKGNFPGRFSGRQFSNSRSEMNVSTLELGDSALYLCASSQTSGRINEQFFGPGTRLTVL.

V gene TRBV6-5 combines with J gene TRBJ1-6; D unresolved. Germline assignment: CDR1 MNHEY and CDR2 SVGAGI. The ends were cut back, 8 bases at V and 7 bases at J, with 15 bases in the middle. This CDR3 has 14 residues. The CDR3 spells CASGLGGLNSPLHF. In DNA, the CDR3 is TGTGCCAGCGGCCTTGGCGGGCTCAATTCACCCCTCCACTTT.

The chain joins TRBV30 to TRBJ1-5; D is unclear. This CDR3 contains 14 residues. Germline CDR1 reads GTSNPN; CDR2 reads SVGIG (reference sequence). V dropped 1 base and J dropped 5 bases, with 12 bases sitting between them. CDR3 coding DNA: TGTGCCTGGAGTGGAGGAGAGTCCTATCAGCCCCAGCATTTT. This codes for CAWSGGESYQPQHF.

This chain links TRBV5-1 with TRBJ2-5, with D maybe TRBD2 (6 bases). The CDR3 sequence is 14 residues long. With 1 base removed from V and 2 bases from J, the gap between germline ends came to 9 bases. Per germline, CDR1 SGHRS and CDR2 YFSETQ. CDR3 DNA: TGCGCCAGCAGCTTGATCGGACTACAAGAGACCCAGTACTTC. Its translation is CASSLIGLQETQYF.

This chain uses TRBV29-1 with TRBJ2-5; TRBD1 agrees at 9 bases. This CDR3 region has 15 residues. Germline V gene sequence: CDR1 SQVTM, CDR2 ANQGSEA. Losses at the gene ends were 6 bases for V and 5 bases for J; bases not matched to a gene: 13. The CDR3 DNA is TGCAGCGTCCTCAACCGGGACAGGGAAAGGGAGACCCAGTACTTC. This translates into CSVLNRDRERETQYF.

V gene TRBV5-8 combines with J gene TRBJ2-2; D is perhaps TRBD2 (5 bases). Trimming removed 5 bases at V and 7 bases at J, with 12 bases between. Per germline, CDR1 SGHTS and CDR2 YDEGEE. The CDR3 length is 13 residues. CDR3: CASRLLGSGELFF. CDR3 in DNA: TGTGCCAGCAGATTGCTGGGGAGCGGGGAGCTGTTTTTT.

The rearrangement joins TRBV5-8 to TRBJ1-4, with 10 bases fitting TRBD1. The V gene's germline CDR1 is SGHTS and CDR2 YDEGEE. The length of the CDR3 is 15 residues. Trimming took 4 bases from V and 5 from J; bases not matched to a gene: 5. The CDR3 region has the DNA TGTGCCAGCAGCCCGCGGACAGGGGGAAATGAAAAACTGTTTTTT. Amino acid sequence: CASSPRTGGNEKLFF.

The chain employs TRBV4-1 and TRBJ2-1, with TRBD2 matching over 12 bases. The germline V gene has CDR1 MGHRA and CDR2 YSYEKL. CDR3 length: 16 residues. With V trimmed by 0 bases and J by 7 bases, 4 bases remained unmatched. The CDR3 DNA sequence: TGCGCCAGCAGCCAAGATCCTAGCGGGAGGGCAAATGAGCAGTTCTTC. It translates to CASSQDPSGRANEQFF.

The V call is TRBV11-2, the J call TRBJ2-7; D is possibly TRBD2 (6 bases). From germline, CDR1 is SGHAT and CDR2 FQNNGV. There are 14 residues in the CDR3. Trimming stripped 1 base from V and 6 bases from J, with 13 bases between. CDR3 sequence: CASSLAPAGAEQYF. CDR3 nucleotides: TGTGCCAGCAGCTTAGCCCCAGCGGGTGCCGAGCAGTACTTC.

V is TRBV7-9 and J is TRBJ2-1, with a weak D call TRBD2 (5 bases). With 4 bases removed from V and 6 bases from J, the gap between germline ends came to 7 bases. The CDR3 has 12 amino acids. Germline lookup yields CDR1 SEHNR and CDR2 FQNEAQ (reference sequence). In nucleotides, the CDR3 is TGTGCCAGCAGCTCACTAGGCAATGAGCAGTTCTTC. It encodes CASSSLGNEQFF.

The rearrangement joins TRBV30 to TRBJ2-1; D might be TRBD1 (6 bases). The V end lost 0 bases, the J end lost 5 bases, and 14 bases lay between the germline ends. In germline, CDR1 is GTSNPN, CDR2 SVGIG (reference sequence). The CDR3 extends over 15 amino acids. The CDR3 nucleotides read TGTGCCTGGAGTGTACTTACAGGGTGGGACAATGAGCAGTTCTTC. Translating it yields CAWSVLTGWDNEQFF.